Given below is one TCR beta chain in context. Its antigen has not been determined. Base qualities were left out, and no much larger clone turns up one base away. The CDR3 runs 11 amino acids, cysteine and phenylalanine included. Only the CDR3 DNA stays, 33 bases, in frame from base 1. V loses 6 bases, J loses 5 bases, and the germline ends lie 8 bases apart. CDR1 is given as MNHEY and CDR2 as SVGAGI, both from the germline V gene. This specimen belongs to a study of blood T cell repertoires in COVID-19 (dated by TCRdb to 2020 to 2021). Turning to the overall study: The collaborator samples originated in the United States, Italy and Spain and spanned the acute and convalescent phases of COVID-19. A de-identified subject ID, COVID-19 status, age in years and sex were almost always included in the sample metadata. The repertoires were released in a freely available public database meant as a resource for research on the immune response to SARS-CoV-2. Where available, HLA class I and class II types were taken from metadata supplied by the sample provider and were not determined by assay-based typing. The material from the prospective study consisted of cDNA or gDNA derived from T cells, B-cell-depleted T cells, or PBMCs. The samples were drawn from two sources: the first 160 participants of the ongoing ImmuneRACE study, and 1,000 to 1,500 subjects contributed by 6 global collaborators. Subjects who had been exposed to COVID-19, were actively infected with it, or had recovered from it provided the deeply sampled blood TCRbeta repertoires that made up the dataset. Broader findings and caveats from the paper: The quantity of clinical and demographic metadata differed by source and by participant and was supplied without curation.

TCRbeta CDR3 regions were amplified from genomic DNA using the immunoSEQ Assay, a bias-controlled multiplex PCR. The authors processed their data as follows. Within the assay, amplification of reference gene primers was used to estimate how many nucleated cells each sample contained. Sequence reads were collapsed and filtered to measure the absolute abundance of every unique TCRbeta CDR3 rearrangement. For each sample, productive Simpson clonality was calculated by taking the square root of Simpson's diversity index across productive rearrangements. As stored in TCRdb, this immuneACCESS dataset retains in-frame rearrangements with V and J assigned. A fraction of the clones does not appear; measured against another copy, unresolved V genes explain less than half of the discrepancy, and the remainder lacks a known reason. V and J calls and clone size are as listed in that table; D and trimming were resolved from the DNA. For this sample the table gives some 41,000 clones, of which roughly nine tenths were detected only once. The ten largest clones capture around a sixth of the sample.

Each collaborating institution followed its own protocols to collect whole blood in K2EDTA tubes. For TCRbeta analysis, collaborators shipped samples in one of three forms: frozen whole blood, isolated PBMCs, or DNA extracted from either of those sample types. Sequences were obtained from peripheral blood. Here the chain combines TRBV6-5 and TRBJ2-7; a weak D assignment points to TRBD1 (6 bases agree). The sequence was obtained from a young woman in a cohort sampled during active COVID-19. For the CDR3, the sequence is CASRRQDEQYF. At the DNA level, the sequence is TGTGCCAGCAGGAGACAGGACGAGCAGTACTTC.